This TCR beta chain was captured in a study of cytomegalovirus exposure and HLA in healthy donors. Study-wide results and limits: There were a few CMV-associated chains whose specificity for CMV antigens was confirmed in vitro. The later analysis indicated that the majority of CMV-associated TCR beta chains appeared HLA-restricted. In a later analysis, at a false discovery rate of 0.05, 15,000 to 20,000 TCR beta sequences matched HLA alleles.

CDR1 is MNHEY, CDR2 SVGAGI, per germline. Trimming took 3 bases from V and 5 from J; bases not matched to a gene: 10. CDR3 size: 16 residues. As for this clone: Its specificity is unknown.

In the PCR, 60 Vbeta and 13 Jbeta primers were used. Data came from immunoSEQ multiplex PCR; TCRdb stores just in-frame clones and leaves some out. The sample holds around 120,000 clones, just over 70% seen once. The source of this sequence is a woman aged 55-69 years in good health and CMV-seropositive. Material: PBMCs. V is TRBV6-5 and J is TRBJ2-3; TRBD2 matches 8 bases. This chain's CDR3 is CASSYFTAGGQDTQYF. The CDR3 DNA reads as TGTGCCAGCAGTTATTTTACGGCGGGGGGCCAAGATACGCAGTATTTT.